Listed below are T cell receptor beta chains from one sample, sequenced in a study of blood T cells in healthy people across ages. TCRdb processed the 5' RACE reads anew with MiXCR; each CDR3 protein has one entry. The sample shows about 1.6 million distinct CDR3 sequences, 30% to 40% of them seen only once. Sequences were obtained from blood. Receptor source: a woman in her thirties in good health. Both conserved end residues are part of each CDR3. The D gene is left open where the match is weak. A clone size is listed for some rows: how often the clone was seen (once, few, many), or a class if it is expanded.

CDR3nt,CDR3aa,d_gene,j_gene,abundance,v_gene,len
TGTGCCAGCTCACTTGGACAGGCCGCGCCTAACTATGGCTACACCTTC,CASSLGQAAPNYGYTF,TRBD1,TRBJ1-2,once,TRBV18,16
TGCAGTGCTAGGGCCAGGTCACTAGTCGAGCAGTACTTC,CSARARSLVEQYF,.,TRBJ2-7,.,TRBV20-1,13
TGTGCCAGCAGCCAAGAATACGGGAGTGCCCAAGAGACCCAGTACTTC,CASSQEYGSAQETQYF,.,TRBJ2-5,many,TRBV4-2,16
TGCGCCAGCAGCCAAGAAGGGACCAGGGCGGGTGGTACCCGGTACTTC,CASSQEGTRAGGTRYF,.,TRBJ2-5,once,TRBV4-1,16
TGTGCCAGCAGCCAAGCGTTGATGGAGACCCAGTACTTC,CASSQALMETQYF,.,TRBJ2-5,.,TRBV3-1,13
TGCGCCAGCAGCTCCCCCGGGACACAAGTCTACGAGCAGTACTTC,CASSSPGTQVYEQYF,.,TRBJ2-7,many,TRBV5-1,15
TGTGCCAGCGTCGGGAGCGGGGATAGCTACGAGCAGTACTTC,CASVGSGDSYEQYF,TRBD2,TRBJ2-7,.,TRBV6-1,14
TGCGCCAGCAGCCGGTTGCAGGGGGCGGATGAAGCTTTCTTT,CASSRLQGADEAFF,TRBD1,TRBJ1-1,.,TRBV5-1,14
TGTGCCTTCGGACAGGGGGATCCCTACAATGAGCAGTTCTTC,CAFGQGDPYNEQFF,TRBD1,TRBJ2-1,.,TRBV30,14
TGTGCCAGCAGCTCGATGCGGGGTTTTGATGAGCAGTTCTTC,CASSSMRGFDEQFF,.,TRBJ2-1,few,TRBV7-2,14
TGCGCCAGCAGCTTGACACAGTTTGAAGCTTTCTTT,CASSLTQFEAFF,.,TRBJ1-1,.,TRBV5-1,12
TGTGCCAGCATCCCAGGGGCGAATAATTCACCCCTCCACTTT,CASIPGANNSPLHF,.,TRBJ1-6,.,TRBV7-3,14
TGTGCCAGCATCAAAGTTGAGCCTGGGGCCAACGTCCTGACTTTC,CASIKVEPGANVLTF,.,TRBJ2-6,.,TRBV28,15
TGTGCCAGCAGCCCGACAGGGATCTACAATGAGCAGTTCTTC,CASSPTGIYNEQFF,TRBD1,TRBJ2-1,few,TRBV6-2/TRBV6-3,14
TGTGCCTGGAAGGGAGGCGACAGGGCGGGGGAGCAGTACTTC,CAWKGGDRAGEQYF,.,TRBJ2-7,.,TRBV30,14